This T cell receptor beta chain originates from a study of blood T cell repertoires in COVID-19. Across the study: The samples span acute and convalescent COVID-19 from the United States, Italy and Spain. From T cells, B-cell-depleted T cells, or PBMCs came the material, which was cDNA or gDNA.

Measured with immunoSEQ multiplex PCR; TCRdb has only the in-frame clones, and not every one. The table has approximately 100,000 clones, about 89% seen once; the top ten hold more than 4.5%. The V and J ends lost 8 bases and 0 bases respectively, with 8 bases between them. This CDR3 region has 14 residues. The germline V gene encodes CDR1 SNHLY and CDR2 FYNNEI. Sequencing was done on a sample of peripheral blood. The TCR comes from a human donor in a cohort sampled during active COVID-19. The V call is TRBV2, the J call TRBJ1-6; no clear D gene. CDR3 coding DNA: TGTGCCAGCCTCAAGAGCTCCTATAATTCACCCCTCCACTTT. This codes for CASLKSSYNSPLHF.